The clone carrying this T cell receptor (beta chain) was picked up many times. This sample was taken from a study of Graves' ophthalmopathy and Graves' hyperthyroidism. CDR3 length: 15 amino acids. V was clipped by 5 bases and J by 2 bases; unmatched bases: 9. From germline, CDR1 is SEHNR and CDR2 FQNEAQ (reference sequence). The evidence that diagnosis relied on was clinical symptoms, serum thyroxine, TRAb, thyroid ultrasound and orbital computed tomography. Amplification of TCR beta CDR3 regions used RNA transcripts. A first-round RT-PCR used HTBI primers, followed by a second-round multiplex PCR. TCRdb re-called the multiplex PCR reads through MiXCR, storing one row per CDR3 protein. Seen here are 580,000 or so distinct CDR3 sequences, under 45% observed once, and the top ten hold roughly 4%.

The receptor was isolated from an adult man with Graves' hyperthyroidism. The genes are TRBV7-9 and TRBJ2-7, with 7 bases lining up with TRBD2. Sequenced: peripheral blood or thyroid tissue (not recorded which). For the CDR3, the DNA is TGTGCCAGCAGCAAGAGCGGGACCCGACCCTACGAGCAGTACTTC. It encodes CASSKSGTRPYEQYF.